The 23 T cell receptor beta chains below were found in one sample sequenced in a study of STAT3 mutations in large granular lymphocyte leukemia. Only in-frame clones appear in the TCRdb table, and some are missing; sequencing was by immunoSEQ multiplex PCR. Of fewer than 15,000 clones in the sample, around 90% were seen once. No antigen has been assigned to these receptors. General observations from the study: At least one immunodominant TCR beta clonotype appeared in every T-cell large granular lymphocyte leukemia patient.

The material sequenced was PBMCs. The receptors derive from a human donor with T large granular lymphocyte leukemia. Some clones in this sample may be carry-over from other donors' samples.

The chain is built from TRBV27 and TRBJ1-2; D is undetermined. V was shortened by 5 bases and J by 2 bases, with 18 bases between the two germline ends. This CDR3 contains 16 residues. Germline V gene lookup returns CDR1 MNHEY and CDR2 SMNVEV (reference sequence). The DNA of the CDR3 is TGTGCCAGCAGTCCCCTCCCGGGGTTGTTGAACTATGGCTACACCTTC. This sequence encodes CASSPLPGLLNYGYTF.

The rearrangement uses TRBV4-1 and TRBJ1-5, with D possibly TRBD1 on 5 matching bases. V dropped 2 bases and J dropped 2 bases, with 19 bases sitting between them. Germline CDR1 MGHRA, CDR2 YSYEKL. The CDR3 totals 18 residues. In DNA, the CDR3 is TGCGCCAGCAGCCAAAGGGACTGGAATATCGATGGCAATCAGCCCCAGCATTTT. This gives the protein CASSQRDWNIDGNQPQHF.

The chain joins TRBV5-1 to TRBJ1-6, with D possibly TRBD1 on 6 matching bases. The CDR3 totals 14 residues. V lost 4 bases to trimming and J lost 7 bases, with 12 bases between them. Germline-derived CDR1 and CDR2 are SGHRS and YFSETQ. CDR3 loop: CASSMQTGNSPLHF. In DNA, the CDR3 is TGCGCCAGCAGCATGCAGACAGGAAATTCACCCCTCCACTTT.

This clone was counted a few times. This rearrangement joins TRBV9 to TRBJ2-3, with D hard to call. Germline V CDR1 and CDR2: SGDLS, YYNGEE. Trimming shortened V by 0 bases and J by 3 bases, and 11 bases separated the two germline ends. CDR3 length equals 15 residues. Here the CDR3 reads CASSVDARPTDTQYF. The CDR3 region has the DNA TGTGCCAGCAGCGTAGATGCGCGCCCAACAGATACGCAGTATTTT.

This chain's CDR3 is CAWSPSLIEQYF. CDR3 in DNA: TGTGCCTGGAGCCCGTCGTTGATCGAGCAGTACTTC. The chain is built from TRBV30 and TRBJ2-7; unclear D gene. CDR3 length: 12 residues. V gave up 3 bases and J gave up 6 bases, with 12 bases separating them. CDR1 and CDR2 (germline): GTSNPN, SVGIG (reference sequence).

J is TRBJ1-1 and V is TRBV7-2; TRBD1 agrees at 9 bases. The CDR3 is 14 residues long. Trimming took 3 bases from V and 9 from J; bases not matched to a gene: 8. Germline lookup yields CDR1 SGHTA and CDR2 FQGNSA. The CDR3 DNA reads as TGTGCCAGCAGCTTCGGACCGGGACAGGGAAAAGCTTTCTTT. Amino acid sequence: CASSFGPGQGKAFF.

The chain couples TRBV18 to TRBJ1-3, with 9 nucleotides matching TRBD1. The V and J ends lost 3 bases and 3 bases, in that order; junction bases with no gene match: 6. The CDR3 sequence is 16 residues long. CDR1 is KGHSH, CDR2 LQKENI, per germline. CDR3 sequence reads: CASSPLQGASGNTIYF. In nucleotides, the CDR3 is TGTGCCAGCTCACCGCTACAGGGGGCAAGTGGAAACACCATATATTTT.

This sequence joins TRBV7-2 and TRBJ2-7; no firm D call. The length of the CDR3 is 15 residues. V lost 3 bases and J lost 0, with 12 bases in between. Germline loops: CDR1 SGHTA, CDR2 FQGNSA. CDR3 sequence: CASSFFGSSSYEQYF. Here the CDR3 DNA reads TGTGCCAGCAGCTTTTTCGGGTCGAGCTCCTACGAGCAGTACTTC.

The chain joins TRBV7-2 to TRBJ1-2; no clear D. V was cut by 1 base and J by 1 base, with 4 bases left in between. CDR3 size: 13 residues. CDR1 and CDR2 (germline): SGHTA, FQGNSA. This CDR3 is CASSLGDNYGYTF. The CDR3 DNA is TGTGCCAGCAGCTTAGGGGATAACTATGGCTACACCTTC.

The CDR3 DNA follows: TGTGCCAGCAGACGAACAGGTTCCGGGGCCAACGTCCTGACTTTC. Translation gives CASRRTGSGANVLTF. J is TRBJ2-6 and V is TRBV13; a weak D match, TRBD1 (5 bases). The germline V gene encodes CDR1 PRHDT and CDR2 FYEKMQ (reference sequence). V gave up 6 bases and J gave up 4 bases, with 13 bases separating them. The CDR3 has 15 residues.

The genes are TRBV6-5 and TRBJ1-6; D is unclear. Germline CDR1 and CDR2: MNHEY and SVGAGI. With 2 bases removed from V and 9 bases from J, the gap between germline ends came to 11 bases. This CDR3 region has 14 residues. The CDR3 DNA is TGTGCCAGCAGTTACGGTGGGATTGGTTCACCCCTCCACTTT. It is translated as CASSYGGIGSPLHF.

The J gene is TRBJ2-7, the V gene TRBV28; possible D gene TRBD1, 6 bases. Germline V gene sequence: CDR1 MDHEN, CDR2 SYDVKM. The CDR3 runs 14 residues. Trimming shortened V by 7 bases and J by 0 bases, and 13 bases separated the two germline ends. This CDR3 reads CASTGHRFSYEQYF. Here the CDR3 DNA reads TGTGCCAGCACGGGACACCGATTCTCCTACGAGCAGTACTTC.

A word on this clone: In the same sample, other DNA sequences code for this CDR3. The rearrangement joins TRBV29-1 to TRBJ2-5; 7 bases are shared with TRBD1. This CDR3 comprises 12 residues. J lost 3 bases, V lost 4 bases, and 2 bases had no gene match. CDR1 is SQVTM and CDR2 is ANQGSEA in the germline V gene. The CDR3 nucleotides are TGCAGCGTTGGAGACAGGGAAGAGACCCAGTACTTC. Translated: CSVGDREETQYF. Looking up the rest from reference TRBV29-1 and TRBJ2-5 gives the full variable domain: SAVISQKPSRDICQRGTSLTIQCQVDSQVTMMFWYRQQPGQSLTLIATANQGSEATYESGFVIDKFPISRPNLTFSTLTVSNMSPEDSSIYLCSVGDREETQYFGPGTRLLVL.

In nucleotides, the CDR3 is TGTGCCAGCAGTTGGGGAGATACGCAGTATTTT. Protein product: CASSWGDTQYF. The gene calls are TRBV27 and TRBJ2-3; D is undetermined. Trimming cost V 4 bases and J 5 bases, with 4 bases left between them. The CDR3 contains 11 residues. Germline values: CDR1 MNHEY, CDR2 SMNVEV (reference sequence).

CDR3 protein: CASSLGLNQPQHF. The CDR3 DNA reads TGTGCCAGCAGCTTAGGACTCAATCAGCCCCAGCATTTT. The chain combines TRBV11-2 with TRBJ1-5; D is undetermined. The V end was cut by 1 base, the J end by 3 bases, with 4 bases between. The CDR3 has 13 residues. Germline lookup yields CDR1 SGHAT and CDR2 FQNNGV.

The J gene is TRBJ2-7, the V gene TRBV11-2; D may be TRBD2 (5 bases). Germline V lookup: CDR1 SGHAT, CDR2 FQNNGV. With 8 bases removed from V and 6 bases from J, the gap between germline ends came to 8 bases. The CDR3 is made up of 10 amino acids. Here the CDR3 reads CASRGLEQYF. The CDR3 DNA is TGTGCCAGCCGAGGACTCGAGCAGTACTTC.

The V call is TRBV7-3, the J call TRBJ2-3; 7 nucleotides line up with TRBD2. The junction had 7 bases not matched to a gene; V was cut back by 5 bases and J by 2 bases. The CDR3 length is 15 residues. Germline loops: CDR1 SGHTA, CDR2 FQGTGA. The CDR3 is CASSPGRGLTDTQYF. The CDR3 DNA reads as TGTGCCAGCAGCCCAGGGAGGGGACTCACAGATACGCAGTATTTT.

The rearrangement joins TRBV7-9 to TRBJ2-3; TRBD1 agrees at 8 bases. Germline-derived CDR1 and CDR2 are SEHNR and FQNEAQ (reference sequence). The CDR3 extends over 15 amino acids. The V and J ends lost 3 bases and 1 base, in that order; junction bases with no gene match: 3. CDR3 nucleotides: TGTGCCAGCAGCTTCATGGGACAGGGCACAGATACGCAGTATTTT. This translates into CASSFMGQGTDTQYF.

The rearrangement joins TRBV6-5 to TRBJ2-4, with TRBD1 matching over 7 bases. The V gene's germline CDR1 is MNHEY and CDR2 SVGAGI. V lost 2 bases to trimming and J lost 1 base; unmatched junction nucleotides: 2. This CDR3 region has 15 residues. Here the CDR3 DNA reads TGTGCCAGCAGTTACACGACAGGGGCCAAAAACATTCAGTACTTC. Protein sequence: CASSYTTGAKNIQYF.

This clone was observed a single time. V usage is TRBV2 and J usage is TRBJ1-6, with TRBD1 matching over 8 bases. The CDR3 contains 13 residues. Germline V gives CDR1 SNHLY, CDR2 FYNNEI. Trimming removed 6 bases from V and 9 bases from J; junction bases left unmatched: 4. CDR3 DNA: TGTGCCAGCAGGACAGGGGCGGGTTCACCCCTCCACTTT. It translates to CASRTGAGSPLHF.

This sequence joins TRBV7-8 and TRBJ2-3, with D uncertain. Per the germline V gene, CDR1 is SGHVS and CDR2 is FQNEAQ. Trimming removed 2 bases from V and 7 bases from J, with 13 bases in between. This CDR3 is built from 14 residues. The CDR3 loop reads CASSLSTARYTQYF. For the CDR3, the DNA is TGTGCCAGCAGCTTATCGACTGCCCGCTATACGCAGTATTTT.

The chain uses TRBV6-6 and TRBJ1-4; D unclear. Germline lookup yields CDR1 MNHNY and CDR2 SVGAGI (reference sequence). V was pared by 7 bases and J by 0 bases, with 9 bases between. The CDR3 totals 14 residues. The CDR3 DNA reads TGTGCCAGCAATCGTGGCCCAACTAATGAAAAACTGTTTTTT. Its protein is CASNRGPTNEKLFF.

The rearrangement uses TRBV6-6 and TRBJ1-2, with unresolved D. Germline V CDR1 and CDR2: MNHNY, SVGAGI (reference sequence). The germline V and J ends were trimmed by 5 bases and 4 bases, with 11 bases remaining between them. This CDR3 has 13 amino acids. This CDR3 is CASSRTVAYGYTF. The CDR3 DNA sequence: TGTGCCAGCAGTCGGACCGTCGCCTATGGCTACACCTTC.